This T cell receptor beta chain was observed in a study of cytomegalovirus exposure and HLA in healthy donors. General observations from the study: The classifier reportedly diagnosed cytomegalovirus status with high specificity and sensitivity.

The PCR ran on 60 Vbeta and 13 Jbeta primers. This table comes from immunoSEQ multiplex PCR, and its TCRdb copy is limited to in-frame clones, with some not included. Among 180,000 or so clones listed, around 81% were seen once. As to this clone: Its antigen is as yet unknown.

The CDR3 runs 13 residues. CDR1 MNHEY and CDR2 SVGAGI come from the germline V gene. The ends were cut back, 4 bases at V and 3 bases at J, with 9 bases in the middle. This clonotype was obtained from a woman aged 25 to 39 in good health and CMV-seropositive. The genes are TRBV6-5 and TRBJ1-2; TRBD1 might be the D (6 bases). The sample taken for sequencing was PBMCs. The CDR3 sequence: CASSSRTDYGYTF. In DNA, the CDR3 is TGTGCCAGCAGTTCTAGGACAGACTATGGCTACACCTTC.